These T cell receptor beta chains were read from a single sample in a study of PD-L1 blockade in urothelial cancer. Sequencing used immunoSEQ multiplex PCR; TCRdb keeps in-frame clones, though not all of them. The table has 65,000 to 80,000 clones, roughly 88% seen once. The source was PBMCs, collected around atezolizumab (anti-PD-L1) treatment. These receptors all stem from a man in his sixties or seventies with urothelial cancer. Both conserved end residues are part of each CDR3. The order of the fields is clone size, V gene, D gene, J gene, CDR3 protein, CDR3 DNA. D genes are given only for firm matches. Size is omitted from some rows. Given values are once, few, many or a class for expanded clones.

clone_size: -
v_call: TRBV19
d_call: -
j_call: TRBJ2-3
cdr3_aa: CASSLAGPTISTDTQYF
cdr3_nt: TGTGCCAGTAGTCTTGCGGGCCCAACTATTAGCACAGATACGCAGTATTTT

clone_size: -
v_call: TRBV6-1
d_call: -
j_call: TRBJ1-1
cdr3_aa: CASRVPGGNTEAFF
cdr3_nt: TGTGCCAGCAGGGTCCCGGGTGGGAACACTGAAGCTTTCTTT

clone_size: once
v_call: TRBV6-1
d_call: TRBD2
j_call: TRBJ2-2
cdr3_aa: CASTRTSGTTGELFF
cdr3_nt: TGTGCCAGCACCCGGACTAGCGGGACCACCGGGGAGCTGTTTTTT

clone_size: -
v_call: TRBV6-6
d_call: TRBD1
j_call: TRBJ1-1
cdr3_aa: CASSYRQGERTEAFF
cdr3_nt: TGTGCCAGCAGTTACCGACAGGGGGAGAGAACTGAAGCTTTCTTT

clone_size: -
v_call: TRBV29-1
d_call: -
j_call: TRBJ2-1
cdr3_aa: CSVEGVYEQFF
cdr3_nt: TGCAGCGTTGAGGGAGTCTATGAGCAGTTCTTC

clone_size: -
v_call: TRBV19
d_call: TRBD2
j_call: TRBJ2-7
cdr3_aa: CASSGGLAGDDEQYF
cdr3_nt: TGTGCCAGTAGTGGGGGACTAGCGGGAGACGACGAGCAGTACTTC

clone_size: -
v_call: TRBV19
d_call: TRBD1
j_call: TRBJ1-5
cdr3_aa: CASRTGTGAYSNQPQHF
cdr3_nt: TGTGCCAGTAGAACCGGGACAGGGGCTTATAGCAATCAGCCCCAGCATTTT

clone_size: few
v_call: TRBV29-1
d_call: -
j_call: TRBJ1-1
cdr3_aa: CSVEGNMNTEAFF
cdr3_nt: TGCAGCGTTGAAGGTAACATGAACACTGAAGCTTTCTTT

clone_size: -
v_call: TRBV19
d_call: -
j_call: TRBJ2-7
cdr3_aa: CASGEGGADHYEQYF
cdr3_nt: TGTGCCAGTGGAGAAGGCGGGGCAGATCATTATGAGCAGTACTTC

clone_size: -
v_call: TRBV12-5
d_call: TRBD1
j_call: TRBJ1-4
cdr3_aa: CASILGQGETNEKLFF
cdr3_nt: TGTGCTAGTATACTGGGACAGGGGGAAACTAATGAAAAACTGTTTTTT

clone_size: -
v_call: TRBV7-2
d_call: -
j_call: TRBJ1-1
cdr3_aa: CASRQFRGRESEAFF
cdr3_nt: TGTGCCAGCAGACAATTCCGGGGGAGGGAATCTGAAGCTTTCTTT

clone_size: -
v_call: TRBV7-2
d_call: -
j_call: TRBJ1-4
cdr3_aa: CASSSRGGEKLFF
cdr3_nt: TGTGCCAGCAGTTCTCGAGGTGGGGAAAAACTGTTTTTT

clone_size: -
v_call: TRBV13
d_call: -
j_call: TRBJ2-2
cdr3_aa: CASSGGLNTGELFF
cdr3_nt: TGTGCCAGCAGCGGGGGACTGAACACCGGGGAGCTGTTTTTT

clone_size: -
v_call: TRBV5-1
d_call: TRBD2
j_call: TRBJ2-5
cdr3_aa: CASSLRAGGSVETQYF
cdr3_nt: TGCGCCAGCAGCTTGAGAGCGGGAGGCTCAGTGGAGACCCAGTACTTC

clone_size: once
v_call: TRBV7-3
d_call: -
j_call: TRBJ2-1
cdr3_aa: CASSRDPRGYNEQFF
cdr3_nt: TGTGCCAGCAGCCGAGACCCCCGCGGGTACAATGAGCAGTTCTTC

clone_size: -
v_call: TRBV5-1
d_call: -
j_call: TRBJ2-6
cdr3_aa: CASSLTGDSRGANVLTF
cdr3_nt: TGCGCCAGCAGCTTGACAGGCGACTCTCGTGGGGCCAACGTCCTGACTTTC

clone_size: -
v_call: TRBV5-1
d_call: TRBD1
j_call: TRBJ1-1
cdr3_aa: CASSSGLPGTGITEAFF
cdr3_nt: TGCGCCAGCAGCTCGGGCCTACCCGGGACAGGGATCACTGAAGCTTTCTTT

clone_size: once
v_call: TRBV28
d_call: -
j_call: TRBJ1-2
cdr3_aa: CASSLETIIF
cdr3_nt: TGTGCCAGCAGTTTAGAGACAATAATCTTC

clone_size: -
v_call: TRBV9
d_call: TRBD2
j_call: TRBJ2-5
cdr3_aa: CASSVAISGGQQETQYF
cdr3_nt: TGTGCCAGCAGCGTAGCGATAAGCGGGGGTCAACAAGAGACCCAGTACTTC

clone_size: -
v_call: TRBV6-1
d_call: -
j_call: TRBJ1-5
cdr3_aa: CASSEAPGNQPQHF
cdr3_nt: TGTGCCAGCAGTGAAGCGCCAGGGAATCAGCCCCAGCATTTT

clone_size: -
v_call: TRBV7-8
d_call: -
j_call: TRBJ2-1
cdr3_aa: CASSLPQTSYNEQFF
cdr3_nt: TGTGCCAGCAGCTTACCTCAGACTAGTTACAATGAGCAGTTCTTC

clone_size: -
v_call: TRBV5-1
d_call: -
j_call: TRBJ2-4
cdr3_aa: CASSLERTKNIQYF
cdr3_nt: TGCGCCAGCAGCTTGGAGCGGACTAAAAACATTCAGTACTTC

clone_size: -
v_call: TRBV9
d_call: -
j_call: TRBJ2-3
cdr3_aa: CASSVGVGGGSSGTDTQYF
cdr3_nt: TGTGCCAGCAGCGTAGGGGTTGGGGGCGGGAGCAGTGGCACAGATACGCAGTATTTT

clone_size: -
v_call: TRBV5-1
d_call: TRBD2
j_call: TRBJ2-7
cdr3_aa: CASSLAAGVGEQYF
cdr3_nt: TGCGCCAGCAGCTTGGCAGCGGGAGTGGGAGAGCAGTACTTC

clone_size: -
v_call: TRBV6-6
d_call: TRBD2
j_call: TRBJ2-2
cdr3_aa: CASSPAGGGRRELFF
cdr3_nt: TGTGCCAGCAGTCCCGCCGGGGGCGGGAGGCGGGAGCTGTTTTTT

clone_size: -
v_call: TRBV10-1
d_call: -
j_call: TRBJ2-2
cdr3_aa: CASREARVLEGTGELFF
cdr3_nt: TGCGCCAGCAGAGAAGCCAGGGTGCTGGAGGGGACCGGGGAGCTGTTTTTT

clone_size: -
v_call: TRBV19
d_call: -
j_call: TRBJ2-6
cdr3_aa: CASRQGRGGANVLTF
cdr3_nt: TGTGCCAGTAGACAGGGACGGGGAGGGGCCAACGTCCTGACTTTC

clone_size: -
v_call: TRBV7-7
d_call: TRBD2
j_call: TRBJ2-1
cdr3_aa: CASSVTSGSYNEQFF
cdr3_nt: TGTGCCAGCAGCGTAACTAGCGGGAGCTACAATGAGCAGTTCTTC

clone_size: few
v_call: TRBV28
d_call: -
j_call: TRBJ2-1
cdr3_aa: CASSTFGQLHNEQFF
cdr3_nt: TGTGCCAGCAGCACCTTCGGACAGCTACACAATGAGCAGTTCTTC

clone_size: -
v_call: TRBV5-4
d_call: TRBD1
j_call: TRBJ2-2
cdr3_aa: CASFSTGGIGELFF
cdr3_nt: TGTGCCAGCTTTTCAACAGGGGGCATAGGGGAGCTGTTTTTT

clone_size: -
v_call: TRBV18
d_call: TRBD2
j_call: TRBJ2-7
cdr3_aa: CASSPGAGGIPYEQYF
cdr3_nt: TGTGCCAGCTCACCGGGAGCGGGAGGGATCCCCTACGAGCAGTACTTC

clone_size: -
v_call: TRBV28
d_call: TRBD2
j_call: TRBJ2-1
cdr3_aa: CASSLGASGIRVRGEQFF
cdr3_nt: TGTGCCAGCAGTTTAGGGGCCAGCGGGATACGGGTAAGGGGTGAGCAGTTCTTC

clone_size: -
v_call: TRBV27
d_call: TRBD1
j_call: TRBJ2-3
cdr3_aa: CASSTGVTDTQYF
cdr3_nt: TGTGCCAGCAGTACAGGGGTAACAGATACGCAGTATTTT

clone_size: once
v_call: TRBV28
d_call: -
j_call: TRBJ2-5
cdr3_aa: CASSGQLLQETRYF
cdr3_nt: TGTGCCAGCAGTGGACAGCTCCTACAAGAGACCCGGTACTTC

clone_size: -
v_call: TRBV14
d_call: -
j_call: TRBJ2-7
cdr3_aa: CASSQIGEQYF
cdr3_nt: TGTGCCAGCAGCCAAATCGGGGAGCAGTACTTC

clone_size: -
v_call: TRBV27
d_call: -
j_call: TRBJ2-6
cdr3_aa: CASSLLPAQGSGSGANVLTF
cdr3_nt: TGTGCCAGCAGTTTACTCCCCGCACAGGGTTCAGGCTCTGGGGCCAACGTCCTGACTTTC

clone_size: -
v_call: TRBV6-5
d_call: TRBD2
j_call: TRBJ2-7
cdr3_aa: CASSYGTSVYEQYF
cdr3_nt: TGTGCCAGCAGTTACGGGACTAGCGTCTACGAGCAGTACTTC

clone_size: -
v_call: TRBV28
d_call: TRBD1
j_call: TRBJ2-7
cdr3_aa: CASRKGQGLAYEQYF
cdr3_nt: TGTGCCAGCAGGAAGGGACAGGGCCTCGCCTACGAGCAGTACTTC

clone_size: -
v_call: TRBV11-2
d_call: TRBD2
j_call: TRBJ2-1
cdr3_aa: CASSLAPAGVSSYNEQFF
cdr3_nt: TGTGCCAGCAGCTTAGCTCCAGCGGGGGTAAGCTCCTACAATGAGCAGTTCTTC

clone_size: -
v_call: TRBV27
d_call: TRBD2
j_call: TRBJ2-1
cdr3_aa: CASSLEGLAAINEQFF
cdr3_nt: TGTGCCAGCAGCCTAGAGGGACTAGCAGCTATAAATGAGCAGTTCTTC

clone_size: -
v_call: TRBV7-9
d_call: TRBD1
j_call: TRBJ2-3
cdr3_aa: CASSPLHGGQGKGDTQYF
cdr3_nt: TGTGCCAGCAGCCCACTTCACGGGGGACAGGGGAAAGGAGATACGCAGTATTTT

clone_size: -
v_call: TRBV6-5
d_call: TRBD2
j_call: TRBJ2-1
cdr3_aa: CASSYISGRGRNEQFF
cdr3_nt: TGTGCCAGCAGTTACATAAGCGGGAGAGGTCGCAATGAGCAGTTCTTC

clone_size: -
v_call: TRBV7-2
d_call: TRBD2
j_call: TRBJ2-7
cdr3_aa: CASSLDGGVTEQYF
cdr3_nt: TGTGCCAGCAGCTTAGATGGGGGGGTTACCGAGCAGTACTTC

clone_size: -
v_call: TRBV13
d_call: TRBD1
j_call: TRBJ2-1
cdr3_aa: CASSVDRGSYNEQFF
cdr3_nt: TGTGCCAGCAGCGTTGACAGGGGATCATACAATGAGCAGTTCTTC

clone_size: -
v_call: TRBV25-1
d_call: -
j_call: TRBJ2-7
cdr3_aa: CASSEPGTQSYEQYF
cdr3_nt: TGTGCCAGCAGTGAACCGGGGACTCAATCCTACGAGCAGTACTTC

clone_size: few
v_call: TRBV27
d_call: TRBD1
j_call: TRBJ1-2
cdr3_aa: CASSSVRQGWGYTF
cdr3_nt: TGTGCCAGCAGTTCCGTCCGACAGGGGTGGGGCTACACCTTC

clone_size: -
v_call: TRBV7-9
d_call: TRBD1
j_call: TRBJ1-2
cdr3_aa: CASSFRETRGHLDGYTF
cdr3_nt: TGTGCCAGCAGCTTTAGGGAGACCAGGGGGCACCTGGATGGCTACACCTTC

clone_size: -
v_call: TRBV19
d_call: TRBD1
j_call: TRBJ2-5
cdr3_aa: CASAGGGETQYF
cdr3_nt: TGTGCCAGTGCAGGGGGTGGTGAGACCCAGTACTTC

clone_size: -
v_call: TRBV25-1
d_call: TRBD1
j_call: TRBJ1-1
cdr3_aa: CASRERDRGGSAFF
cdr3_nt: TGTGCCAGCAGGGAAAGAGACAGGGGGGGTTCGGCTTTCTTT

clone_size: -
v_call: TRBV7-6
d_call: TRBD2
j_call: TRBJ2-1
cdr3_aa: CASSLTSGFYNEQFF
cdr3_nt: TGTGCCAGCAGCTTGACTAGCGGGTTCTACAATGAGCAGTTCTTC

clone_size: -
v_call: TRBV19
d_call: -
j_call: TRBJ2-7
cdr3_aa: CASSVTSGTYEQYF
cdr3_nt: TGTGCCAGTAGTGTTACATCCGGGACTTACGAGCAGTACTTC

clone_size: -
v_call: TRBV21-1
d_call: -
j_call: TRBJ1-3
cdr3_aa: CASSKYVRQNPGNTIYF
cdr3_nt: TGTGCCAGCAGCAAATATGTCCGACAGAACCCTGGAAACACCATATATTTT

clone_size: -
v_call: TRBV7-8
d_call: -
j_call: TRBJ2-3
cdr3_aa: CASISTVGAREDTQYF
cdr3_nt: TGTGCCAGCATCTCCACGGTCGGGGCGCGGGAAGATACGCAGTATTTT

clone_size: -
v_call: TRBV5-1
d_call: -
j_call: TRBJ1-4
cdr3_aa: CASSLAGTQVEKLFF
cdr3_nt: TGCGCCAGCAGCTTAGCCGGGACACAGGTTGAAAAACTGTTTTTT